This passage covers 9 T cell receptor beta chains from one sample sequenced in a study of blood T cell repertoires in COVID-19. Sequenced by immunoSEQ multiplex PCR; TCRdb stores in-frame clones only, minus some. The data show more than 300,000 clones, with 92% seen just once and less than 20% held by the top ten. What was sequenced was PBMCs or T cells enriched from blood (not recorded which). Receptors were obtained from a woman in her twenties or thirties who had recovered from COVID-19.

This clone was recorded at least ten times. The J gene is TRBJ2-3, the V gene TRBV6-2 or TRBV6-3, with 12 bases matching TRBD2. V gave up 0 bases and J gave up 3 bases; unmatched junction bases: 4. This CDR3 contains 17 residues. Germline loops: CDR1 MNHEY, CDR2 SVGEGT. Written as DNA, the CDR3 is TGTGCCAGCAGTTACTCATCTAGCGGGGGGGCTACAGATACGCAGTATTTT. It translates to CASSYSSSGGATDTQYF.

This chain links TRBV11-2 with TRBJ1-1; D perhaps matches TRBD1 (6 bases). CDR3 length equals 12 residues. The germline CDR1 and CDR2 sequences are SGHAT and FQNNGV. V gave up 4 bases and J gave up 11 bases, with 14 bases separating them. The CDR3 reads CASSSYGTRAFF. The CDR3 DNA reads TGTGCCAGCAGCTCCTATGGGACACGGGCTTTCTTT.

J is TRBJ1-5 and V is TRBV21-1; the tabulated D call, TRBD1, remains unverified against the DNA. TRBV21-1 is marked as a pseudogene. This CDR3 region has 17 residues. The CDR3 nucleotides are TGTGCCAGCAGCAAAGCTGCCCAGGGGCTCGGCAATCAGCCCCAGCATTTT. It codes for CASSKAAQGLGNQPQHF.

V gene TRBV3-1 (or the pseudogene TRBV3-2) combines with J gene TRBJ2-7; D might be TRBD2 (6 bases). V lost 1 base to trimming and J lost 2 bases, with 18 bases between them. Germline V gene data show CDR1 as LGHDT and CDR2 as YNNKEL (reference sequence). The length of the CDR3 is 17 residues. This CDR3 reads CASSQVWLFGSPYEQYF. The CDR3 DNA reads as TGTGCCAGCAGCCAAGTATGGCTGTTCGGGAGTCCCTACGAGCAGTACTTC.

The genes are TRBV10-3 and TRBJ1-2; D is uncertain. CDR1 is ENHRY and CDR2 is SYGVKD in the germline V gene. Trimming left V 4 bases short and J 7 bases short, with 13 bases between. This CDR3 region has 13 residues. The CDR3 loop reads CAISVEREAGYTF. CDR3 nucleotide sequence: TGTGCCATCAGTGTGGAAAGGGAGGCTGGCTACACCTTC.

The gene calls are TRBV6-4 and TRBJ2-3; 8 bases are a match to TRBD2. With 4 bases clipped from V and 1 base from J, the junction kept 1 base outside the gene matches. CDR1 and CDR2 from the germline V gene are MRHNA and SNTAGT. This CDR3 is built from 14 residues. The CDR3 sequence is CASSGSGGTDTQYF. The CDR3 bases are TGTGCCAGCAGTGGTAGCGGGGGCACAGATACGCAGTATTTT.

The V call is TRBV10-3, the J call TRBJ2-2; the D gene is possibly TRBD1 (5 bases). This CDR3 has 15 amino acids. V lost 0 bases to trimming and J lost 1 base, with 6 bases between them. Germline lookup yields CDR1 ENHRY and CDR2 SYGVKD. The CDR3 DNA reads TGTGCCATCAGTGAGTCCCAGGGGAACACCGGGGAGCTGTTTTTT. Its translation is CAISESQGNTGELFF.

The chain employs TRBV28 and TRBJ2-3; weak D call: TRBD2 (5 bases). CDR1 is MDHEN and CDR2 is SYDVKM in the germline V gene. V was pared by 7 bases and J by 4 bases, with 30 bases between. The CDR3 extends over 19 amino acids. CDR3 sequence: CASNPSHNNPSGSPDTQYF. The CDR3 DNA is TGTGCCAGCAACCCTTCCCACAACAACCCGTCGGGGTCACCAGATACGCAGTATTTT.

V usage is TRBV11-2 and J usage is TRBJ1-1; perhaps TRBD1 as D (6 bases). CDR1 is SGHAT and CDR2 is FQNNGV in the germline V gene. This CDR3 contains 15 residues. V shed 5 bases and J shed 5 bases, with 18 bases lying between them. The CDR3 spells CASSLGTFGGTEAFF. CDR3 bases: TGTGCCAGCAGCCTAGGGACATTTGGAGGGACTGAAGCTTTCTTT.